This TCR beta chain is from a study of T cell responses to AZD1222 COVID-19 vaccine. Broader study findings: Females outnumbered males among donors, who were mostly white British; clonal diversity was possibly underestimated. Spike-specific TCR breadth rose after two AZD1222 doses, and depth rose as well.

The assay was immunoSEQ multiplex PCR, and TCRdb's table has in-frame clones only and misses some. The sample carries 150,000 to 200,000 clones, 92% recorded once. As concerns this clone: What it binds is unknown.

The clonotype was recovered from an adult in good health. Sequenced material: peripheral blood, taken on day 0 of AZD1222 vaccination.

CDR3 coding DNA: TGTGCCAGCAGTTCCCAGCAAAACACTGAAGCTTTCTTT. This codes for CASSSQQNTEAFF. The rearrangement uses TRBV28 and TRBJ1-1; D ambiguous. Per germline, CDR1 MDHEN and CDR2 SYDVKM. Trimming shortened V by 4 bases and J by 2 bases, and 8 bases separated the two germline ends. The CDR3 is 13 residues long.